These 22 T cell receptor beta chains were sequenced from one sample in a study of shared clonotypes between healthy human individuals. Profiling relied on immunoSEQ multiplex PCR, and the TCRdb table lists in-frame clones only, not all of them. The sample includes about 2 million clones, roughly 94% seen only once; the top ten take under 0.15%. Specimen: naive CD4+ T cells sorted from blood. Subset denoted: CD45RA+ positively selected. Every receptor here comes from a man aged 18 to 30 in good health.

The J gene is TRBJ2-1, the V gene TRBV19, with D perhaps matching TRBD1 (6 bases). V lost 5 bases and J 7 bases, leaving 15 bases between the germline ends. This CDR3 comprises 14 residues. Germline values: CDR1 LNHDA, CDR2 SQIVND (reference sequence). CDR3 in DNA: TGTGCCAGTAGTTCAATAGGACAGCTTAATGAGCAGTTCTTC. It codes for CASSSIGQLNEQFF.

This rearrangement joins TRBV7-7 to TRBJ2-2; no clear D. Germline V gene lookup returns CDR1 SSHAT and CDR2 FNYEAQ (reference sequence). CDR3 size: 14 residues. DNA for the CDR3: TGTGCTTGTCGACAAGCCATTGGCACCGGGGAGCTGTTTTTT. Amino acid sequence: CACRQAIGTGELFF.

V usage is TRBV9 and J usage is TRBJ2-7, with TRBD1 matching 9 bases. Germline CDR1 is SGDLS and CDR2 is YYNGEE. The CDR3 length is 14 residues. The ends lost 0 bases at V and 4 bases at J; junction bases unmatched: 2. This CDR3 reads CASSVGGTGYEQYF. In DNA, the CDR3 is TGTGCCAGCAGCGTAGGGGGGACAGGGTACGAGCAGTACTTC.

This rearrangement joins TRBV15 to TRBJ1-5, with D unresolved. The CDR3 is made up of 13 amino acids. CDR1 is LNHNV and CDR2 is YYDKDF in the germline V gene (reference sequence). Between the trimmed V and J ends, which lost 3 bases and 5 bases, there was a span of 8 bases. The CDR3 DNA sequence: TGTGCCACCAGCAGGGACGGATATCAGCCCCAGCATTTT. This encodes CATSRDGYQPQHF.

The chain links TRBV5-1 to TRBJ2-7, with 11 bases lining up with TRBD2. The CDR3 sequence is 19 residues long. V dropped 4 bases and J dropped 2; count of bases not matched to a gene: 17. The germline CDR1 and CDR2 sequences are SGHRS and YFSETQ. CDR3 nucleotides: TGCGCCAGCAGCCCTGGACAGAAAGATAGCGGGAGGGTGACCTACGAGCAGTACTTC. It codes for CASSPGQKDSGRVTYEQYF.

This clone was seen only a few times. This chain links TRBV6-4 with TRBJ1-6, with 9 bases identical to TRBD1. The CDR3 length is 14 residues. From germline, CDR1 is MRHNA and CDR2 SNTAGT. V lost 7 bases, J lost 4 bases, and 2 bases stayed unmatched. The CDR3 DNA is TGTGCCAGCAAGGGACAGGGATATAATTCACCCCTCCACTTT. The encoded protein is CASKGQGYNSPLHF.

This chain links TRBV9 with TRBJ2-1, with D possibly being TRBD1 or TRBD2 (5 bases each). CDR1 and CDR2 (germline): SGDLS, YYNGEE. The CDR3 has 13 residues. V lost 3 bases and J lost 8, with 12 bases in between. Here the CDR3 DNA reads TGTGCCAGCAGCGAACGAGGGGTAGATGAGCAGTTCTTC. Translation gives CASSERGVDEQFF.

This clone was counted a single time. CDR3 residues: CSIRQDPNEQFF. CDR3 coding DNA: TGCAGCATTAGACAGGACCCCAATGAGCAGTTCTTC. The gene calls are TRBV29-1 and TRBJ2-1, with D possibly being TRBD1 (6 bases). V gave up 8 bases and J gave up 6 bases, with 14 bases separating them. Germline V CDR1 and CDR2: SQVTM, ANQGSEA. The CDR3 sequence is 12 residues long.

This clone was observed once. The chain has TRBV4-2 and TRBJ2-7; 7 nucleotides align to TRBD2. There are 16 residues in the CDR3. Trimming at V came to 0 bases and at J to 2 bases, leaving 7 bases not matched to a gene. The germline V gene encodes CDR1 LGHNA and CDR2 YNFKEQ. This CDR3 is CASSQDPAGKPYEQYF. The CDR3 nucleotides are TGTGCCAGCAGCCAAGATCCAGCGGGGAAACCCTACGAGCAGTACTTC.

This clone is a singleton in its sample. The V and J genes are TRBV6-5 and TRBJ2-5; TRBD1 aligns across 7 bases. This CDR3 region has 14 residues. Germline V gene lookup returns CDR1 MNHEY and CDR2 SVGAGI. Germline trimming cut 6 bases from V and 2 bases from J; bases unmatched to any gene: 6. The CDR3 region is CASRRDSAQETQYF. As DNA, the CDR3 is TGTGCCAGCAGGAGGGACAGTGCGCAAGAGACCCAGTACTTC.

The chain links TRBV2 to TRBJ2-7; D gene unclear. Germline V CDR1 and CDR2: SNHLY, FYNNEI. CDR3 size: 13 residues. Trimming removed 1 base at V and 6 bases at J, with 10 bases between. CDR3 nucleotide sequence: TGTGCCAGCAGTGAAGGGTCAGTGGGCGAGCAGTACTTC. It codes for CASSEGSVGEQYF.

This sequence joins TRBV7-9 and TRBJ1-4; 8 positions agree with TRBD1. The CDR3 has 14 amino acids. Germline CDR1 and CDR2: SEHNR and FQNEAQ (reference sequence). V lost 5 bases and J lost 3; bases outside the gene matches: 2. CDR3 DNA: TGTGCCAGCAGCCAGGACAGGGCTAATGAAAAACTGTTTTTT. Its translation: CASSQDRANEKLFF.

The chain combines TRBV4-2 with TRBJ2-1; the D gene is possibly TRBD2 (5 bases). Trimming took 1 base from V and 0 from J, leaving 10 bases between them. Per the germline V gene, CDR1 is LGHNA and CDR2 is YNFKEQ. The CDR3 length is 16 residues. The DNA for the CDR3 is TGTGCCAGCAGCCAAGCTCTGGGGAGCTCCTACAATGAGCAGTTCTTC. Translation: CASSQALGSSYNEQFF.

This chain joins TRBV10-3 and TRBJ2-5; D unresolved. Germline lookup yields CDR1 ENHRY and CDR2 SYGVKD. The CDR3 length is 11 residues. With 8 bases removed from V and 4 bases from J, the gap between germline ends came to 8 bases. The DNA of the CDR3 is TGTGCCATCTACACTGGAGAGACCCAGTACTTC. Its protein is CAIYTGETQYF.

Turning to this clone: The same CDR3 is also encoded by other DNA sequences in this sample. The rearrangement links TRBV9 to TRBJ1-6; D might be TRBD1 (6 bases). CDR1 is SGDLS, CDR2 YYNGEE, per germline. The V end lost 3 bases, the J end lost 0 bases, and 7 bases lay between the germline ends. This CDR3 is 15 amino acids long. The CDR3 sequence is CASSADSSYNSPLHF. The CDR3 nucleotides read TGTGCCAGCAGCGCGGACAGCTCCTATAATTCACCCCTCCACTTT.

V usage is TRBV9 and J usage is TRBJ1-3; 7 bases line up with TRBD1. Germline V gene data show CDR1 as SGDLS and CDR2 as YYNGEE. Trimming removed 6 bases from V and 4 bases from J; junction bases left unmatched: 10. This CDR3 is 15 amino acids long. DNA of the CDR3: TGTGCCAGCACTCCAAGTGGGACAGCCGGAAACACCATATATTTT. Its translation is CASTPSGTAGNTIYF.

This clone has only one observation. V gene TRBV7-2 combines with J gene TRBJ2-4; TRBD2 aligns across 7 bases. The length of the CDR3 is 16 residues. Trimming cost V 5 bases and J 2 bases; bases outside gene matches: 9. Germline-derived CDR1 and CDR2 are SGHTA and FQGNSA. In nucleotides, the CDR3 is TGTGCCAGCAGCGACTGGGGGGGGACCCCCAAAAACATTCAGTACTTC. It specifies CASSDWGGTPKNIQYF.

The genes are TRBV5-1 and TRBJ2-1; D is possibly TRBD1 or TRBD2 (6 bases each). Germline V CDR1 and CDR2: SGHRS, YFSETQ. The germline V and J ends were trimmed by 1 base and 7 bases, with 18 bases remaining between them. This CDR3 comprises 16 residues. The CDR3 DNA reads TGCGCCAGCAGCTTGAACCCGGGGGCGATAAGGAATGAGCAGTTCTTC. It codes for CASSLNPGAIRNEQFF.

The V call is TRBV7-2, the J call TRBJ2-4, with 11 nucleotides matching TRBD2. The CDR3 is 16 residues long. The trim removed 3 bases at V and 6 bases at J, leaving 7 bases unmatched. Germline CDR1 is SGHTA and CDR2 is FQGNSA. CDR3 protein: CASSLASGRSGNIQYF. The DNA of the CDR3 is TGTGCCAGCAGCTTGGCTAGCGGGAGGTCCGGAAACATTCAGTACTTC.

CDR3 sequence: CASSTTSGGIYEQYF. The CDR3 DNA sequence: TGTGCCAGCAGTACGACTAGCGGGGGTATCTACGAGCAGTACTTC. The chain carries TRBV6-1 and TRBJ2-7; 12 bases agree with TRBD2. Germline CDR1 reads MNHNS; CDR2 reads SASEGT. The CDR3 length is 15 residues. The trim removed 5 bases at V and 3 bases at J, leaving 5 bases unmatched.

DNA of the CDR3: TGCGCCAGCAGCTTTAGCAGTCCTAGCACAGATACGCAGTATTTT. This translates into CASSFSSPSTDTQYF. The rearrangement uses TRBV5-1 and TRBJ2-3; D gene uncertain. Trimming left V 2 bases short and J 0 bases short, with 10 bases between. Germline V lookup: CDR1 SGHRS, CDR2 YFSETQ. The CDR3 contains 15 residues.

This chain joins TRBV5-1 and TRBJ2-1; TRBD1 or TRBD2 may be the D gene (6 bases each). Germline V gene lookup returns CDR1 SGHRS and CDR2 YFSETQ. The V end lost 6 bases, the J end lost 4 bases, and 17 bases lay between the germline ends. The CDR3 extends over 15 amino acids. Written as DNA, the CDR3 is TGCGCCAGCACCTCGTCGGGGGCCTCGTACAATGAGCAGTTCTTC. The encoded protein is CASTSSGASYNEQFF.